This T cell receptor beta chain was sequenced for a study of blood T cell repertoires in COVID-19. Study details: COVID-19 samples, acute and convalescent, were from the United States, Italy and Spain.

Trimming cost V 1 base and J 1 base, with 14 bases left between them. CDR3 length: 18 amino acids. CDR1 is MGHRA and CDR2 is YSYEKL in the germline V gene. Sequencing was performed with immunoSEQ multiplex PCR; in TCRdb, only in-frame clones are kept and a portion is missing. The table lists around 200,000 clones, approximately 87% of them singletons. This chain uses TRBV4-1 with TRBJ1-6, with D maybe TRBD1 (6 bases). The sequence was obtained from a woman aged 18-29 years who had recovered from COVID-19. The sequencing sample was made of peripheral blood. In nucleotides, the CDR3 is TGCGCCAGCAGCCAAGCTGAGGGCAGGGGTTCCTATAATTCACCCCTCCACTTT. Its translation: CASSQAEGRGSYNSPLHF.